This T cell receptor beta chain was sequenced during a study of blood T cells in healthy people across ages (dated by TCRdb to the mid-2010s). With regard to the full study: In model experiments, template switching captured about one uniquely barcoded TCR beta cDNA molecule for every two T cells. Age-related changes in TCR beta repertoire diversity were measured in the study by deep sequencing normalized with unique cDNA molecular identifiers. The donors were split into four age groups: young (average 16 years), middle-aged (roughly 40), aged (approximately 59) and long-lived (approximately 89). To avoid experimental bias, donors of different ages were spread randomly across the sequencing lanes. Two additional independent replicas of 1 million unique cDNA reads from the same blood draw were analyzed for two donors (one aged 18 to 30 and one aged 80 or older).

To note about this clonotype: It lacks a known antigen. No base qualities exist here, and no much larger clone lies one base off it.

Donors were a few dozen systemically healthy Caucasian individuals from Russia aged roughly 6 to 100 years. About 10 milliliters of peripheral blood were collected from each donor into EDTA-treated Vacutainer tubes. Ficoll-Paque density-gradient centrifugation was used to isolate PBMCs, with at least 7 million per sample. Trizol reagent was used to extract total RNA from the PBMCs, yielding at least 5.5 micrograms per sample. Naive CD45RAhigh/CD27high T cell percentages were measured by flow cytometry on a PBMC aliquot from every donor. Study-wide conclusions, independent of this receptor: Because the CMV infection status of the donors was unknown, age-related changes in expanded clonotypes may potentially have been confounded. Compared with the aged group, more naive CD4+ T cells, fewer expanded clones and increased TCR diversity were shown by the long-lived group, suggesting age selection. Observed TCR beta diversity per million T cells fell roughly linearly with age, and a significant reduction was already apparent by age around 40. Estimates of total diversity based on one million sequenced T cells were regarded as lower bounds and as underestimates. Since profiling was done on bulk unsorted PBMCs, naive and antigen-experienced compartments could not be conclusively compared. Observed TCR beta diversity correlated strongly with the percentage of naive T cells measured by flow cytometry.

Library method: 5' RACE. The run used an Illumina HiSeq 2500. A second about 7 to 12 cycle PCR used a sample-barcoded 5' primer and a J-beta primer mix. A unique molecular identifier was introduced onto each TCR beta cDNA molecule by a template-switch 5' adaptor carrying 12 random nucleotides. Each sample yielded at least 3 million CDR3-containing paired-end reads. The Mint cDNA synthesis kit, primed by a TRBC-specific oligonucleotide, was used to synthesize first-strand cDNA from all RNA. All cDNA was treated with uracil-DNA glycosylase and then went through a first 18-cycle PCR with the universal primers M1SS and BC2_uni_R. Under the source paper's analysis protocol: For normalization, 1 million high-quality reads were randomly selected from each sample, with every read carrying a distinct molecular identifier. Instead of being binned into consensus sequences, reads with shared molecular identifiers were discarded. MiTCR, with a Q25 quality threshold and the strictest error-elimination algorithm, was used for CDR3 identification, clonotype clustering and error correction. A nonparametric unseen species model with Euler transformation was used to estimate lower-bound total TCR beta diversity. Clones were called with MiXCR by TCRdb after fastp trimmed the public reads at Q25, and only in-frame beta chains were retained. Here each entry gathers all rows of one CDR3 protein and keeps the most common genes and DNA. The V and J calls were not made by the authors but by TCRdb's processing. Within this sample are about 640,000 distinct CDR3 sequences, with under 70% of them counted one time only. The top ten constitute 30% to 40% of the sample.

From the cysteine up to the phenylalanine, the CDR3 has a length of 15 residues. Of the read, only the CDR3 DNA is kept; its 45 bases are in frame from base 1. In the germline V gene, CDR1 corresponds to SGHDN and CDR2 to FVKESK. V drops 1 base and J drops 2 bases, leaving 6 bases in between. Sequenced: blood. Rearrangement joined TRBV14 to TRBJ2-6; the D segment could be TRBD2, given 6 matching bases. This receptor was identified in a man aged 55 to 69 in good health. The nucleotides read TGTGCCAGCAGCCAAGGCGGGACTGGGGCCAACGTCCTGACTTTC. Translated, this gives CASSQGGTGANVLTF. The entire variable domain, with the stretches around the CDR3 drawn from the reference TRBV14 and TRBJ2-6 proteins, is EAGVTQFPSHSVIEKGQTVTLRCDPISGHDNLYWYRRVMGKEIKFLLHFVKESKQDESGMPNNRFLAERTGGTYSTLKVQPAELEDSGVYFCASSQGGTGANVLTFGAGSRLTVL.